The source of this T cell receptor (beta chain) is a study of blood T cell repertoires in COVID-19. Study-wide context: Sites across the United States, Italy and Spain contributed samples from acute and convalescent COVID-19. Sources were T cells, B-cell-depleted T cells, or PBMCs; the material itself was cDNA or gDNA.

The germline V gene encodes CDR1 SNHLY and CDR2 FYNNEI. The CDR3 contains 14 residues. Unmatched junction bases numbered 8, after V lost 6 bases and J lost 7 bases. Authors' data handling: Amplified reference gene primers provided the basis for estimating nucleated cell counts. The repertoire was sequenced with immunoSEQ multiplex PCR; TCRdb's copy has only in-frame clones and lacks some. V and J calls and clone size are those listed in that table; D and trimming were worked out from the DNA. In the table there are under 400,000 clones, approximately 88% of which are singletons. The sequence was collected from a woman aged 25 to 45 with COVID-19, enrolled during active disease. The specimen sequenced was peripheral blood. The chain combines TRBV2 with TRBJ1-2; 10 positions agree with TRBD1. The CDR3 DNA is TGTGCCAGCAGGACAGGGGGCAGTACTTTTGGCTACACCTTC. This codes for CASRTGGSTFGYTF.